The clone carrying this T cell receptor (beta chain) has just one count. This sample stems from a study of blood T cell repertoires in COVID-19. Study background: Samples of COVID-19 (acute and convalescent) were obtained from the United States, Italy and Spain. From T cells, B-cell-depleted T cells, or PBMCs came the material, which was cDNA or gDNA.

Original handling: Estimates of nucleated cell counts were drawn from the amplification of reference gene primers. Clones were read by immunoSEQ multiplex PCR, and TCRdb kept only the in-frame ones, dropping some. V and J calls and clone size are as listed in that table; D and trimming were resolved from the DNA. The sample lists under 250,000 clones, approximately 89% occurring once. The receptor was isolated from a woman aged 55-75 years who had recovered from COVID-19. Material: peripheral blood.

The CDR3 DNA reads as TGTGCCAGCAGGCCCATGGAGATACAAGAGACCCAGTACTTC. The encoded protein is CASRPMEIQETQYF. This sequence joins TRBV28 and TRBJ2-5; unclear D gene. With 6 bases removed from V and 2 bases from J, the gap between germline ends came to 13 bases. The CDR3 covers 14 residues. Germline loops: CDR1 MDHEN, CDR2 SYDVKM.